The 21 T cell receptor beta chains listed next were all sequenced from one sample in a study of PD-L1 blockade in urothelial cancer. Time point meaning: pretreatment peripheral blood. The data were produced by immunoSEQ multiplex PCR, yet TCRdb's version contains in-frame clones alone and is incomplete. The sample comprises under 50,000 clones, approximately 78% of which are singletons, and 1.5% to 2% rests with the top ten. This sample comprised PBMCs, obtained around atezolizumab (anti-PD-L1) treatment. The receptors were sampled from a man in his fifties with urothelial cancer.

The chain recombines TRBV21-1 with TRBJ1-5; whether TRBD1, the table's D call, matches the DNA was not checked. TRBV21-1 is classified as a pseudogene. The CDR3 loop spans 18 amino acids. The CDR3 here is CASSDPTQGFWFDQPQHF. CDR3 sequence (DNA): TGTGCCAGCAGCGACCCCACACAGGGTTTTTGGTTCGATCAGCCCCAGCATTTT.

This rearrangement joins TRBV30 to TRBJ1-1, with a weak D call TRBD1 (6 bases). The CDR3 covers 15 residues. Germline-derived CDR1 and CDR2 are GTSNPN and SVGIG (reference sequence). Trimming cost V 3 bases and J 1 base, with 15 bases left between them. Here the CDR3 reads CAWRRGQLQNTEAFF. In DNA, the CDR3 is TGTGCCTGGAGGAGAGGACAGCTACAGAACACTGAAGCTTTCTTT. Supplemented by reference TRBV30 and TRBJ1-1, the full variable domain reads SQTIHQWPATLVQPVGSPLSLECTVEGTSNPNLYWYRQAAGRGLQLLFYSVGIGQISSEVPQNLSASRPQDRQFILSSKKLLLSDSGFYLCAWRRGQLQNTEAFFGQGTRLTVV.

Details on this clone: With a much larger clone just one base away, this may be a read error. The J gene is TRBJ1-1, the V gene TRBV6-1, with a possible D match to TRBD1 (6 bases). The germline V gene has CDR1 MNHNS and CDR2 SASEGT. The ends were cut back, 6 bases at V and 1 base at J, with 9 bases in the middle. The CDR3 runs 13 residues. The CDR3 sequence: CASRQDRNTEAFF. CDR3 nucleotide sequence: TGTGCCAGCAGGCAGGACAGGAACACTGAAGCTTTCTTT.

This chain links TRBV28 with TRBJ1-2; TRBD1 matches at 8 bases. V trimming: 2 bases; J trimming: 4 bases; junction bases outside the gene matches: 6. CDR1 MDHEN and CDR2 SYDVKM come from the germline V gene. This CDR3 contains 15 residues. The CDR3 DNA reads TGTGCCAGCAGTTTAGCGGGACAGGAGATCTATGGCTACACCTTC. Amino acids: CASSLAGQEIYGYTF.

This CDR3 reads CASSEAQGTSLPWGYTF. CDR3 DNA: TGTGCCAGCAGTGAAGCGCAGGGGACCTCCCTCCCTTGGGGCTACACCTTC. The V and J genes are TRBV6-1 and TRBJ1-2; D possibly corresponds to TRBD1 (6 bases). The V end was cut by 0 bases, the J end by 8 bases, with 22 bases between. This CDR3 has 17 residues. The germline gives CDR1 MNHNS, CDR2 SASEGT.

This chain uses TRBV5-5 with TRBJ1-5, with D maybe TRBD1 (6 bases). The V end lost 6 bases, the J end lost 1 base, and 14 bases lay between the germline ends. The germline V gene has CDR1 SGHKS and CDR2 YYEKEE (reference sequence). The CDR3 extends over 15 amino acids. Here the CDR3 reads CASTSGETSNQPQHF. Here the CDR3 DNA reads TGTGCCAGCACCTCAGGGGAGACGAGCAATCAGCCCCAGCATTTT.

V is TRBV5-4 and J is TRBJ2-7, with 8 bases matching TRBD1. Losses at the gene ends were 3 bases for V and 3 bases for J; bases not matched to a gene: 8. Per the germline V gene, CDR1 is SGHNT and CDR2 is YYREEE (reference sequence). The CDR3 contains 15 residues. The CDR3 DNA follows: TGTGCCAGCAGCTCCAGGGGCAGGGGGCGCTACGAGCAGTACTTC. It specifies CASSSRGRGRYEQYF.

The gene calls are TRBV11-2 and TRBJ2-3; no clear D gene. The CDR3 runs 12 residues. From germline, CDR1 is SGHAT and CDR2 FQNNGV. The V and J ends lost 7 bases and 5 bases respectively, with 10 bases between them. In DNA form, the CDR3 reads TGTGCCAGCACGATCGGAGAAGATACGCAGTATTTT. Translating it yields CASTIGEDTQYF.

The V and J genes are TRBV25-1 and TRBJ1-4, with D unresolved. The CDR3 consists of 15 residues. Germline V gene lookup returns CDR1 MGHDK and CDR2 SYGVNS. Trimming removed 2 bases at V and 2 bases at J, with 9 bases between. The chain's CDR3 is CASSERRSTNEKLFF. The CDR3 bases are TGTGCCAGCAGTGAACGGCGGAGCACTAATGAAAAACTGTTTTTT.

The rearrangement links TRBV5-4 to TRBJ1-2, with 12 bases fitting TRBD1. V trimming: 3 bases; J trimming: 5 bases; junction bases outside the gene matches: 8. The CDR3 length is 16 residues. Per the germline V gene, CDR1 is SGHNT and CDR2 is YYREEE (reference sequence). CDR3 sequence: CASSSILGQGAYGYTF. The CDR3 coding sequence is TGTGCCAGCAGCTCCATACTGGGACAGGGGGCATATGGCTACACCTTC.

This clone was seen only once. The CDR3 coding sequence is TGTGCCACTCAGACTAGCGGGAGGGCGAGGAGCTCCTACAATGAGCAGTTCTTC. Translating gives CATQTSGRARSSYNEQFF. The chain employs TRBV5-4 and TRBJ2-1; 14 nucleotides agree with TRBD2. The CDR3 consists of 18 residues. Germline assignment: CDR1 SGHNT and CDR2 YYREEE (reference sequence). J was trimmed by 0 bases and V by 9 bases; bases with no gene match: 11.

V usage is TRBV19 and J usage is TRBJ1-6, with TRBD1 identical over 7 bases. V shed 5 bases, J shed 7 bases, and the junction held 11 bases outside the gene matches. CDR1 and CDR2 (germline): LNHDA, SQIVND (reference sequence). CDR3 length: 16 residues. For the CDR3, the DNA is TGTGCCAGTAGTGGAAAAACAGGGGCGAGGAATTCACCCCTCCACTTT. Residues: CASSGKTGARNSPLHF.

This chain joins TRBV5-1 and TRBJ2-6, with D possibly matching TRBD1 (6 bases). Germline values: CDR1 SGHRS, CDR2 YFSETQ. V lost 4 bases and J 0 bases, leaving 14 bases between the germline ends. The CDR3 length is 17 residues. The CDR3 sequence is CASSRNQGTSGANVLTF. CDR3 DNA sequence: TGCGCCAGCAGCCGGAACCAGGGGACCTCTGGGGCCAACGTCCTGACTTTC.

V gene TRBV18 combines with J gene TRBJ2-2; weak D call: TRBD2 (6 bases). Germline CDR1 is KGHSH and CDR2 is LQKENI. Trimming removed 1 base from V and 5 bases from J, with 17 bases in between. This CDR3 is 17 amino acids long. The CDR3 loop is CASSPLNSGGGTGELFF. In DNA, the CDR3 is TGTGCCAGCTCACCACTCAATAGCGGAGGCGGGACCGGGGAGCTGTTTTTT. Variable domain in full (rest from reference TRBV18 and TRBJ2-2): NAGVMQNPRHLVRRRGQEARLRCSPMKGHSHVYWYRQLPEEGLKFMVYLQKENIIDESGMPKERFSAEFPKEGPSILRIQQVVRGDSAAYFCASSPLNSGGGTGELFFGEGSRLTVL.

The chain combines TRBV11-2 with TRBJ2-1; TRBD2 aligns across 14 bases. The ends lost 4 bases at V and 5 bases at J; junction bases unmatched: 13. Germline V gene lookup returns CDR1 SGHAT and CDR2 FQNNGV. The CDR3 extends over 19 amino acids. The DNA of the CDR3 is TGTGCCAGCAGCTCCCCCCCCGGGACTAGCGGGAGTGGAAACAATGAGCAGTTCTTC. Amino acid sequence: CASSSPPGTSGSGNNEQFF.

The chain links TRBV7-9 to TRBJ2-1; D is ambiguous. V dropped 4 bases and J dropped 0 bases, with 13 bases sitting between them. In germline, CDR1 is SEHNR, CDR2 FQNEAQ (reference sequence). There are 16 residues in the CDR3. CDR3 nucleotides: TGTGCCAGCAGCTCCCGGGTCCTAAGCTCCTACAATGAGCAGTTCTTC. Protein product: CASSSRVLSSYNEQFF.

The chain recombines TRBV30 with TRBJ1-5; D gene uncertain. CDR1 and CDR2 (germline): GTSNPN, SVGIG (reference sequence). Trimming shortened V by 2 bases and J by 4 bases, and 15 bases separated the two germline ends. CDR3 length equals 15 residues. The CDR3 here is CAWSRPPSLNQPQHF. In DNA form, the CDR3 reads TGTGCCTGGAGTCGTCCTCCAAGCCTAAATCAGCCCCAGCATTTT.

This chain connects TRBV7-8 to TRBJ2-5; 8 bases fit TRBD1. The CDR3 has 15 residues. Losses at the gene ends were 3 bases for V and 1 base for J; bases not matched to a gene: 4. Looked up from germline, CDR1 is SGHVS and CDR2 is FQNEAQ. The CDR3 nucleotides read TGTGCCAGCAGCTTGGGTGACAGGGGCCAAGAGACCCAGTACTTC. It codes for CASSLGDRGQETQYF.

Worth noting for this clone: The junction differs from germline at one of its ends, possibly a read error. The J gene is TRBJ2-1, the V gene TRBV29-1, with 8 nucleotides matching TRBD2. The CDR3 is 12 amino acids. Germline V gene sequence: CDR1 SQVTM, CDR2 ANQGSEA. CDR3: CSIEVAGGEQFF. The CDR3 nucleotides read TGCAGCATTGAGGTGGCGGGGGGTGAGCAGTTCTTC.

The rearrangement links TRBV7-2 to TRBJ2-3, with 9 bases lining up with TRBD2. V dropped 7 bases and J dropped 5; count of bases not matched to a gene: 4. The CDR3 is 13 amino acids. Germline values: CDR1 SGHTA, CDR2 FQGNSA. The chain's CDR3 is CASTPAGGDTQYF. The CDR3 nucleotides are TGTGCCAGCACCCCAGCGGGGGGAGATACGCAGTATTTT.

This clone counts as medium-sized. The V gene is TRBV6-1, the J gene TRBJ1-5, with no clear D. Trimming took 5 bases from V and 2 from J, leaving 7 bases between them. The CDR3 covers 13 residues. Germline CDR1 MNHNS, CDR2 SASEGT. In DNA form, the CDR3 reads TGTGCCAGCAGTTCGGGTGGCAATCAGCCCCAGCATTTT. Residues: CASSSGGNQPQHF.